The 28 T cell receptor beta chains below come from one sample, sequenced in a study of T cells expressing NK-cell markers. TCRdb reanalyzed the 5' RACE reads and collapses them to one entry per CDR3 protein, without DNA. In total, the table holds 200,000 to 300,000 distinct CDR3 sequences. Source material: blood T cells: a sorted CD56 or NKG2C T cell subset, CD4+ or CD8+ T cells, or bulk PBMC T cells (not recorded which). The receptor source for this set is a woman aged 18 to 75 in good health.

The chain joins TRBV20-1 to TRBJ2-2; the D gene TCRdb calls, TRBD1, cannot be checked with no DNA. Per the germline V gene, CDR1 is DFQATT and CDR2 is SNEGSKA (reference sequence). CDR3 size: 13 residues. The CDR3 sequence: CSARQGFGGELFF.

CDR3 sequence: CSVHGQGARETQYF. The V gene is TRBV29-1, the J gene TRBJ2-5; TCRdb indicates TRBD1, and absent DNA this call remains unverified. This CDR3 is built from 14 residues. Germline V gene lookup returns CDR1 SQVTM and CDR2 ANQGSEA.

V gene TRBV15 combines with J gene TRBJ1-3; without DNA, the TCRdb call of TRBD1 cannot be checked. Germline values: CDR1 LNHNV, CDR2 YYDKDF (reference sequence). The CDR3 is 18 amino acids. Here the CDR3 reads CATSRDRTGGHSGNTIYF.

The J gene is TRBJ2-5, the V gene TRBV2; TCRdb calls TRBD1, which cannot be checked without DNA. Germline values: CDR1 SNHLY, CDR2 FYNNEI. This CDR3 contains 12 residues. CDR3 loop: CASNLGGDVGGF.

The chain carries TRBV6-1 and TRBJ1-1; TCRdb lists TRBD1, though no DNA is available to test this call. The V gene's germline CDR1 is MNHNS and CDR2 SASEGT. This CDR3 is built from 16 residues. The CDR3: CASNRIRGAESTEAFF.

V is TRBV20-1 and J is TRBJ2-7; TCRdb outputs TRBD2, but without DNA this stays unchecked. Germline V gene sequence: CDR1 DFQATT, CDR2 SNEGSKA (reference sequence). The CDR3 contains 13 residues. The CDR3 sequence: CSAPTSEAYEQYF.

The CDR3 region is CASSFGQEETQYF. The gene calls are TRBV12-3 or TRBV12-4 and TRBJ2-5. CDR3 length equals 13 residues.

The chain carries TRBV5-4 and TRBJ2-7; as DNA is missing, the TRBD1 call by TCRdb cannot be tested. The CDR3 is 15 amino acids. Germline assignment: CDR1 SGHNT and CDR2 YYREEE (reference sequence). CDR3 residues: CASSQARHQGYEQYF.

The genes are TRBV7-3 and TRBJ2-7; TCRdb proposes TRBD1, but this gene call is untestable without DNA. This CDR3 comprises 13 residues. Germline assignment: CDR1 SGHTA and CDR2 FQGTGA. The chain's CDR3 is CASSRDPGYEQYF.

The rearrangement uses TRBV3-1 and TRBJ2-2; there is no DNA to check the TCRdb D call of TRBD1. CDR1 and CDR2 from the germline V gene are LGHDT and YNNKEL (reference sequence). The CDR3 extends over 15 amino acids. This CDR3 reads CASSYGQGWSGELFF.

The rearrangement uses TRBV20-1 and TRBJ2-2; there is no DNA to check the TCRdb D call of TRBD2. The V gene's germline CDR1 is DFQATT and CDR2 SNEGSKA (reference sequence). The CDR3 is made up of 15 amino acids. This CDR3 reads CSARTSGTNTGELFF.

This chain uses TRBV12-3 or TRBV12-4 with TRBJ1-3; the TCRdb call, TRBD1, lacks DNA for checking. The length of the CDR3 is 16 residues. CDR3 protein: CASTTGYLSSGNTIYF.

The J gene is TRBJ2-3, the V gene TRBV29-1; TCRdb picks TRBD2, but there is no DNA to check that call. The CDR3 runs to 13 residues. The germline V gene encodes CDR1 SQVTM and CDR2 ANQGSEA. CDR3 region: CSVTSPYTDTQYF.

The chain employs TRBV25-1 and TRBJ2-1; TCRdb gives TRBD2 as the D gene, but with no DNA this cannot be confirmed. This CDR3 has 16 amino acids. Germline V gene sequence: CDR1 MGHDK, CDR2 SYGVNS. CDR3 residues: CASSDPAGARLSEQFF. Together with reference TRBV25-1 and TRBJ2-1, the CDR3 gives the full variable domain: EADIYQTPRYLVIGTGKKITLECSQTMGHDKMYWYQQDPGMELHLIHYSYGVNSTEKGDLSSESTVSRIRTEHFPLTLESARPSHTSQYLCASSDPAGARLSEQFFGPGTRLTVL.

This chain uses TRBV7-2 with TRBJ1-5; TCRdb lists TRBD1, though no DNA is available to test this call. Germline lookup yields CDR1 SGHTA and CDR2 FQGNSA. The CDR3 extends over 14 amino acids. CDR3 in amino acids: CASSRQGNNQPQHF. The full variable domain, with the rest looked up from reference TRBV7-2 and TRBJ1-5, is GAGVSQSPSNKVTEKGKDVELRCDPISGHTALYWYRQSLGQGLEFLIYFQGNSAPDKSGLPSDRFSAERTGGSVSTLTIQRTQQEDSAVYLCASSRQGNNQPQHFGDGTRLSIL.

The genes are TRBV25-1 and TRBJ1-2. The CDR3 totals 11 residues. Germline CDR1 and CDR2: MGHDK and SYGVNS. CDR3 sequence reads: CASSDEAGYTF.

CDR3 sequence: CASRIARSSGANVLTF. The chain carries TRBV6-1 and TRBJ2-6. CDR1 is MNHNS and CDR2 is SASEGT in the germline V gene. The CDR3 is made up of 16 amino acids.

This chain links TRBV12-3 or TRBV12-4 with TRBJ2-7; the TRBD1 assignment by TCRdb is unverifiable without DNA. The CDR3 is 13 residues long. CDR3 sequence reads: CASSRGIFYEQYF.

V usage is TRBV19 and J usage is TRBJ1-4; no DNA is available, so the TRBD1 call from TCRdb remains unchecked. In germline, CDR1 is LNHDA, CDR2 SQIVND (reference sequence). The CDR3 extends over 14 amino acids. CDR3 protein: CASTPKATNEKLFF. Based on the CDR3 plus reference TRBV19 and TRBJ1-4, the full variable domain is DGGITQSPKYLFRKEGQNVTLSCEQNLNHDAMYWYRQDPGQGLRLIYYSQIVNDFQKGDIAEGYSVSREKKESFPLTVTSAQKNPTAFYLCASTPKATNEKLFFGSGTQLSVL.

V and J are TRBV4-3 and TRBJ1-4. CDR3 length: 20 amino acids. Germline CDR1 reads LGHNA; CDR2 reads YSLEER. This chain's CDR3 is CASSPSGVMGSSATNEKLFF.

The J gene is TRBJ2-2, the V gene TRBV18; TCRdb's D call, TRBD1, is unchecked because there is no DNA. Germline lookup yields CDR1 KGHSH and CDR2 LQKENI. CDR3 length: 15 amino acids. CDR3 in amino acids: CASSPGGLNTGELFF.

The chain combines TRBV7-3 with TRBJ2-1; TCRdb picks TRBD1, but there is no DNA to check that call. The CDR3 is made up of 15 amino acids. Germline CDR1 SGHTA, CDR2 FQGTGA. CDR3 region: CASSLFGGAYNEQFF.

This chain's CDR3 is CSVVGMASEGNGELFF. V usage is TRBV20-1 and J usage is TRBJ2-2; the TCRdb D gene call, TRBD2, has no DNA to confirm it. CDR1 is DFQATT, CDR2 SNEGSKA, per germline (reference sequence). The CDR3 totals 16 residues.

This chain joins TRBV24-1 and TRBJ2-1; the D call of TRBD2 rests on TCRdb alone, since no DNA is present to check it. Germline CDR1 KGHDR, CDR2 SFDVKD. CDR3 length: 15 amino acids. The CDR3 loop is CATSAPLAVHNEQFF.

V is TRBV11-2 and J is TRBJ1-1; TCRdb proposes TRBD1, but this gene call is untestable without DNA. The V gene's germline CDR1 is SGHAT and CDR2 FQNNGV. The CDR3 has 15 residues. This CDR3 is CASSFTGTLGTEAFF.

J is TRBJ1-5 and V is TRBV19. The CDR3 has 12 residues. Germline V gene lookup returns CDR1 LNHDA and CDR2 SQIVND (reference sequence). The CDR3: CASSIWDQPQHF.

The genes are TRBV5-6 and TRBJ2-1; the TCRdb call, TRBD1, lacks DNA for checking. Germline CDR1 SGHDT, CDR2 YYEEEE. The CDR3 length is 14 residues. This CDR3 reads CASSRPVAYNEQFF.

V is TRBV20-1 and J is TRBJ2-7; TCRdb designates TRBD1, a call that cannot be tested without DNA. The CDR3 spans 15 residues. Germline CDR1 and CDR2: DFQATT and SNEGSKA (reference sequence). CDR3 region: CSALRQGLREYEQYF.